This TCR beta chain was profiled in a study of cytomegalovirus exposure and HLA in healthy donors. V gave up 0 bases and J gave up 5 bases, with 12 bases separating them. CDR1 and CDR2 (germline): SGHRS, YFSETQ. This CDR3 is 15 amino acids long. Vbeta (60) and Jbeta (13) primers were used in the PCR. Sequencing used immunoSEQ multiplex PCR; TCRdb keeps in-frame clones, though not all of them. The profile covers approximately 150,000 clones, with approximately 77% appearing a single time and roughly 7.3% taken by the ten largest. The TCR originated in a male donor in good health and CMV-seropositive. The chain links TRBV5-1 to TRBJ2-1; D is possibly TRBD1 (5 bases). The sample consisted of PBMCs. The DNA for the CDR3 is TGCGCCAGCAGCTTGGAAGGACATTCTAACAATGAGCAGTTCTTC. Its protein product is CASSLEGHSNNEQFF.